This T cell receptor beta chain was retrieved from a study of T cells in Graves' hyperthyroidism and ophthalmopathy. The diagnoses drew upon clinical symptoms, serum thyroxine and TRAb, thyroid ultrasound and orbital computed tomography. RNA transcripts were the template for amplifying TCR beta CDR3 regions. The primer set for the first-round RT-PCR of the TCR CDR3 was HTBI. TCRdb reprocessed the multiplex PCR reads via MiXCR and lists one record per CDR3 protein. The top ten hold over 20% of the sample, which has 160,000 or so distinct CDR3 sequences, 9.4% seen once. There are many counts of this clonotype. The length of the CDR3 is 15 residues. Per the germline V gene, CDR1 is SGHAT and CDR2 is FQNNGV. The ends were cut back, 1 base at V and 5 bases at J, with 12 bases in the middle.

The sequence was obtained from a woman in her late teens or twenties with Graves' hyperthyroidism that later progressed to Graves' ophthalmopathy. Source material: blood. V and J are TRBV11-2 and TRBJ2-1; unclear D gene. CDR3 sequence: CASSLVARQDNEQFF. The CDR3 nucleotides are TGTGCCAGCAGCTTAGTCGCGCGCCAAGACAATGAGCAGTTCTTC.